Listed below are T cell receptor beta chains from one sample, sequenced in a study of human T cells and chemical hapten exposure. TCRdb used MiXCR to reprocess the RACE reads, holding one entry per CDR3 protein. The sample yields over 100,000 distinct CDR3 sequences, approximately 10% seen once. The source material was whole blood, sampled in connection with sensitization to the hapten diphenylcyclopropenone (DPC). The receptors were gathered from a woman aged 45-65 years with alopecia areata. Some clones in this sample may be carry-over from other donors' samples. Both conserved end residues are part of each CDR3. A D gene is named only where the DNA matches it firmly. Only part of the rows carry a size: once, few, many, or a class if the clone is expanded.

>TRBD2|TRBJ2-7|TRBV13|few
CASSSRTSGVYEQYF
TGTGCCAGCAGCTCCCGAACCAGCGGGGTGTACGAGCAGTACTTC
>NA|TRBJ2-1|TRBV18|few
CASSPPNAPPYNEQFF
TGTGCCAGCTCACCACCCAATGCCCCCCCCTACAATGAGCAGTTCTTC
>NA|TRBJ2-3|TRBV27|few
CASTGATDTQYF
TGTGCCAGCACGGGTGCCACAGATACGCAGTATTTT
>NA|TRBJ2-5|TRBV20-1|NA
CSARIAGTETQYF
TGCAGTGCTAGGATTGCGGGGACGGAGACCCAGTACTTC
>NA|TRBJ2-4|TRBV3-1|few
CASSPPSRVRKNIQYF
TGTGCCAGCAGCCCCCCTTCGCGGGTCCGCAAAAACATTCAGTACTTC
>TRBD1|TRBJ1-6|TRBV5-6|many
CASSFRGDRGASPLHF
TGTGCCAGCAGCTTCAGGGGGGACAGGGGTGCTTCACCCCTCCACTTT
>NA|TRBJ2-5|TRBV27|NA
CASSPGGYLGQETQYF
TGTGCCAGCAGCCCGGGTGGCTATTTAGGCCAAGAGACCCAGTACTTC
>TRBD1|TRBJ2-5|TRBV24-1|NA
CATSEQGQETQYF
TGTGCCACCAGTGAACAGGGGCAAGAGACCCAGTACTTC
>TRBD2|TRBJ2-7|TRBV12-3/TRBV12-4|NA
CASSSTSGITYEQYF
TGTGCCAGCAGTTCCACTAGCGGCATAACCTACGAGCAGTACTTC
>NA|TRBJ1-2|TRBV4-1|few
CASSQGGAGYGYTF
TGCGCCAGCAGCCAAGGGGGGGCCGGCTATGGCTACACCTTC
>NA|TRBJ1-1|TRBV6-1|many
CASTPLGDEAFF
TGTGCCAGCACCCCCCTGGGGGACGAAGCTTTCTTT
>NA|TRBJ1-2|TRBV7-2|many
CASSLDGREGYGYTF
TGTGCCAGCAGCTTAGACGGCAGGGAAGGCTATGGCTACACCTTC
>NA|TRBJ1-2|TRBV20-1|NA
CSARSTGLQGYTF
TGCAGTGCTAGATCCACAGGTCTTCAGGGCTACACCTTC
>NA|TRBJ1-1|TRBV20-1|few
CSALQFWNTEAFF
TGCAGTGCTCTACAGTTCTGGAACACTGAAGCTTTCTTT
>NA|TRBJ2-5|TRBV12-3/TRBV12-4|NA
CASSPRGDETQYF
TGTGCCAGCAGCCCACGAGGGGATGAGACCCAGTACTTC
>NA|TRBJ1-2|TRBV2|NA
CASSVGSWSDYGYTF
TGTGCCAGCAGTGTAGGTTCTTGGTCCGACTATGGCTACACCTTC
>TRBD1|TRBJ1-4|TRBV20-1|NA
CSARDPAGGVEKLFF
TGCAGTGCTAGAGATCCGGCAGGGGGGGTTGAAAAACTGTTTTTT
>NA|TRBJ2-2|TRBV18|few
CASSPRTGISNTGELFF
TGTGCCAGCTCACCTAGAACCGGGATCTCTAACACCGGGGAGCTGTTTTTT
>NA|TRBJ2-7|TRBV29-1|many
CSAGTATLYEQYF
TGCAGCGCGGGGACCGCTACCCTCTACGAGCAGTACTTC
>NA|TRBJ1-6|TRBV13|NA
CASSPRGGRGNSPLHF
TGTGCCAGCAGCCCGAGGGGGGGCAGGGGAAATTCACCCCTCCACTTT
>NA|TRBJ1-2|TRBV6-1|many
CASNHDFYGYTF
TGTGCCAGCAACCATGATTTCTATGGCTACACCTTC
>TRBD2|TRBJ2-3|TRBV7-2|few
CASSETSGSRWGTDTQYF
TGTGCCAGCAGCGAAACTAGCGGGAGTCGGTGGGGCACAGATACGCAGTATTTT
>NA|TRBJ2-7|TRBV25-1|few
CASSRGQSYYEQYF
TGTGCCAGCAGTAGAGGACAGTCCTACTACGAGCAGTACTTC
>TRBD1|TRBJ1-1|TRBV9|few
CASSAGQGATEAFF
TGTGCCAGCAGCGCGGGACAGGGAGCCACTGAAGCTTTCTTT
>NA|TRBJ1-3|TRBV20-1|many
CSARGGRGGTIYF
TGCAGTGCTAGAGGGGGCCGAGGGGGCACCATATATTTT
>NA|TRBJ2-7|TRBV29-1|NA
CSGVGGSSYEQYF
TGCAGCGGAGTTGGGGGAAGCTCCTACGAGCAGTACTTC
>TRBD1|TRBJ1-5|TRBV20-1|few
CSASLGQNQPQHF
TGCAGTGCTAGTTTGGGACAGAATCAGCCCCAGCATTTT
>NA|TRBJ2-2|TRBV3-1|few
CASSRSFSGSPGELFF
TGTGCCAGCAGCCGAAGCTTTTCAGGGTCCCCCGGGGAGCTGTTTTTT
>TRBD1|TRBJ2-1|TRBV11-1|few
CASSLRTGGLDEQFF
TGTGCCAGCAGCCTCAGGACAGGGGGCCTCGATGAGCAGTTCTTC
>NA|TRBJ2-3|TRBV7-7|NA
CASSLAQEDTQYF
TGTGCCAGCAGCTTAGCGCAAGAAGATACGCAGTATTTT
>NA|TRBJ2-2|TRBV7-7|NA
CASRSAGELFF
TGTGCCAGCCGATCCGCCGGGGAGCTGTTTTTT
>TRBD2|TRBJ2-3|TRBV9|many
CASSVVRGGASPDTQYF
TGTGCCAGCAGCGTAGTTCGCGGGGGGGCCTCCCCAGATACGCAGTATTTT
>NA|TRBJ1-3|TRBV6-5|few
CASSTGPVKGSGNTIYF
TGTGCCAGCAGTACAGGACCTGTCAAGGGCTCTGGAAACACCATATATTTT
>TRBD1|TRBJ2-7|TRBV5-8|NA
CASSSGQGFYEQYF
TGTGCCAGCAGCTCGGGACAGGGTTTCTACGAGCAGTACTTC
>TRBD1|TRBJ1-2|TRBV29-1|few
CSVIQGIGGYTF
TGCAGCGTTATACAGGGGATTGGGGGCTACACCTTC
>TRBD1|TRBJ2-7|TRBV28|few
CASSLWTGSTYEQYF
TGTGCCAGCAGTTTATGGACAGGGAGCACCTACGAGCAGTACTTC
>NA|TRBJ2-7|TRBV5-4|once
CASSLGGPTSEQYF
TGTGCCAGCAGCTTGGGTGGCCCCACGAGCGAGCAGTACTTC
>NA|TRBJ1-5|TRBV6-5|NA
CASSPTVAQPQHF
TGTGCCAGCAGTCCTACAGTAGCTCAGCCCCAGCATTTT
>TRBD2|TRBJ2-7|TRBV5-6|NA
CASSLVRISGIIYEQYF
TGTGCCAGCAGCTTGGTAAGGATTAGCGGGATAATCTACGAGCAGTACTTC
>NA|TRBJ1-2|TRBV2|few
CASSGRRIYGYTF
TGTGCCAGCAGTGGTCGAAGAATCTATGGCTACACCTTC
>NA|TRBJ2-5|TRBV14|few
CASSQDRAAKGETQYF
TGTGCCAGCAGCCAAGATCGGGCCGCTAAGGGAGAGACCCAGTACTTC
>NA|TRBJ2-3|TRBV6-2/TRBV6-3|NA
CASSYSASFTDTQYF
TGTGCCAGCAGTTACTCGGCCAGCTTCACAGATACGCAGTATTTT
>TRBD2|TRBJ2-7|TRBV5-6|few
CASSFMTSPEQYF
TGTGCCAGCAGTTTTATGACTAGCCCCGAGCAGTACTTC
>NA|TRBJ2-7|TRBV20-1|many
CSFPNTGTVTYEQYF
TGCAGTTTTCCGAACACCGGGACTGTTACCTACGAGCAGTACTTC
>NA|TRBJ1-1|TRBV3-1|NA
CASTGSNTEAFF
TGTGCCAGTACAGGGTCGAACACTGAAGCTTTCTTT
>NA|TRBJ1-1|TRBV30|many
CAWRMVGTLNTEAFF
TGTGCCTGGAGGATGGTAGGAACCCTGAACACTGAAGCTTTCTTT
>NA|TRBJ1-1|TRBV29-1|few
CSAREFGNTEAFF
TGCAGCGCCAGGGAGTTTGGTAACACTGAAGCTTTCTTT
>TRBD2|TRBJ2-1|TRBV12-3/TRBV12-4|NA
CASSLSPSGYNEQFF
TGTGCCAGCAGTTTAAGTCCTAGCGGTTACAATGAGCAGTTCTTC
>NA|TRBJ2-3|TRBV3-1|few
CASRWTASSTDTQYF
TGTGCCAGCAGGTGGACAGCCTCTAGCACAGATACGCAGTATTTT
>NA|TRBJ2-5|TRBV11-2|few
CASSLDWAGQETQYF
TGTGCCAGCAGCTTAGATTGGGCAGGGCAAGAGACCCAGTACTTC
>TRBD2|TRBJ2-1|TRBV5-6|once
CASSLETRGRGDNEQFF
TGTGCCAGCAGCTTGGAGACTAGAGGACGGGGGGACAATGAGCAGTTCTTC
>NA|TRBJ1-5|TRBV7-8|few
CASTLAPGALNQPQHF
TGTGCCAGCACCCTGGCCCCGGGGGCTCTCAATCAGCCCCAGCATTTT
>NA|TRBJ2-7|TRBV12-3/TRBV12-4|NA
CASSFGLSAPNSYEQYF
TGTGCCAGCAGTTTCGGCCTTAGCGCCCCGAATTCCTACGAGCAGTACTTC